Below, 20 T cell receptor beta chains from the same sample are listed, as sequenced in a study of OX40 agonist ivuxolimab in advanced cancers. The repertoire was sequenced with immunoSEQ multiplex PCR; TCRdb's copy has only in-frame clones and lacks some. The table has about 100,000 clones, 75% to 95% seen once. The input for sequencing was CD4+ or CD8+ T cells sorted from blood, taken in a trial of the OX40 agonist ivuxolimab. The receptors were gathered from an adult with an advanced solid tumor such as melanoma, head and neck, liver or kidney cancer.

The rearrangement joins TRBV5-4 to TRBJ1-2, with D unresolved. Germline-derived CDR1 and CDR2 are SGHNT and YYREEE (reference sequence). V was cut by 4 bases and J by 1 base, with 14 bases left in between. The CDR3 spans 15 residues. The CDR3 bases are TGTGCCAGCAGCAACGGTCCCTCCTTTAACTATGGCTACACCTTC. Amino acid sequence: CASSNGPSFNYGYTF.

The chain recombines TRBV11-2 with TRBJ2-7; D possibly uses TRBD1 or TRBD2 (6 bases each). The CDR3 spans 18 residues. Germline V lookup: CDR1 SGHAT, CDR2 FQNNGV. V lost 2 bases and J 1 base, leaving 21 bases between the germline ends. CDR3 protein: CASSLILGSGGGSYEQYF. CDR3 sequence (DNA): TGTGCCAGCAGCTTAATTCTTGGTAGCGGAGGGGGATCCTACGAGCAGTACTTC. Full variable domain (remainder filled in from reference TRBV11-2 and TRBJ2-7): EAGVAQSPRYKIIEKRQSVAFWCNPISGHATLYWYQQILGQGPKLLIQFQNNGVVDDSQLPKDRFSAERLKGVDSTLKIQPAKLEDSAVYLCASSLILGSGGGSYEQYFGPGTRLTVT.

This rearrangement joins TRBV27 to TRBJ1-2; 10 nucleotides match TRBD1. Germline loops: CDR1 MNHEY, CDR2 SMNVEV (reference sequence). Unmatched junction bases numbered 6, after V lost 5 bases and J lost 3 bases. The CDR3 consists of 15 residues. The CDR3 sequence: CASSTGTGDHYGYTF. The CDR3, as DNA: TGTGCCAGCAGTACCGGGACAGGGGATCACTATGGCTACACCTTC.

The chain couples TRBV7-2 to TRBJ2-7; 9 positions agree with TRBD2. J lost 2 bases, V lost 0 bases, and 5 bases had no gene match. Germline CDR1 and CDR2: SGHTA and FQGNSA. CDR3 length: 16 residues. DNA of the CDR3: TGTGCCAGCAGCTTAGCGGTGTCTAGCGGGGCCTACGAGCAGTACTTC. Amino acids: CASSLAVSSGAYEQYF. The complete variable domain, with remaining parts taken from reference TRBV7-2 and TRBJ2-7, reads GAGVSQSPSNKVTEKGKDVELRCDPISGHTALYWYRQSLGQGLEFLIYFQGNSAPDKSGLPSDRFSAERTGGSVSTLTIQRTQQEDSAVYLCASSLAVSSGAYEQYFGPGTRLTVT.

V usage is TRBV6-1 and J usage is TRBJ2-2; D is uncertain. V was cut by 7 bases and J by 4 bases, with 4 bases left in between. The CDR3 is 11 residues long. The germline V gene encodes CDR1 MNHNS and CDR2 SASEGT. CDR3 sequence: CASTLTGELFF. The CDR3 DNA sequence: TGTGCCAGCACGCTCACCGGGGAGCTGTTTTTT.

The V gene is TRBV9, the J gene TRBJ2-1; no clear D gene. This CDR3 comprises 14 residues. V shed 0 bases and J shed 8 bases, with 12 bases lying between them. From germline, CDR1 is SGDLS and CDR2 YYNGEE. The CDR3 region is CASSVGPNSDEQFF. The DNA of the CDR3 is TGTGCCAGCAGCGTAGGTCCCAATTCGGATGAGCAGTTCTTC.

V is TRBV6-6 and J is TRBJ1-5, with TRBD1 identical over 8 bases. The trim removed 6 bases at V and 7 bases at J, leaving 11 bases unmatched. The CDR3 totals 15 residues. Germline V CDR1 and CDR2: MNHNY, SVGAGI (reference sequence). The CDR3 DNA reads TGTGCCAGCAGCTCCTACGACAGGGGCGACCAGCCCCAGCATTTT. Amino acids: CASSSYDRGDQPQHF.

The chain joins TRBV29-1 to TRBJ2-3; D unclear. Germline CDR1 is SQVTM and CDR2 is ANQGSEA. The length of the CDR3 is 14 residues. Trimming shortened V by 5 bases and J by 0 bases, and 12 bases separated the two germline ends. The CDR3 region is CSVSLLSSTDTQYF. The DNA for the CDR3 is TGCAGCGTTTCACTGCTATCTAGCACAGATACGCAGTATTTT.

CDR3 coding DNA: TGTGCCAGCAGCCGCGTCGGGACCACGTCTTGGGAGCAGTTCTTC. This translates into CASSRVGTTSWEQFF. This chain joins TRBV11-3 and TRBJ2-1, with D perhaps TRBD1 or TRBD2 (5 bases each). Per germline, CDR1 SGHNT and CDR2 YENEEA. V dropped 5 bases and J dropped 10 bases, with 21 bases sitting between them. The CDR3 consists of 15 residues.

The chain has TRBV4-1 and TRBJ1-2, with TRBD1 as a possible D gene (6 bases). V dropped 0 bases and J dropped 5 bases, with 10 bases sitting between them. The length of the CDR3 is 14 residues. The germline gives CDR1 MGHRA, CDR2 YSYEKL. The CDR3 DNA sequence: TGCGCCAGCAGCCAAGAGGGCAGGGGATATGGCTACACCTTC. Translation: CASSQEGRGYGYTF.

This chain uses TRBV7-2 with TRBJ1-2, with D possibly matching TRBD1 (6 bases). Per germline, CDR1 SGHTA and CDR2 FQGNSA. This CDR3 has 15 residues. The V gene lost 5 bases and the J gene lost 4 bases, with 17 bases spanning the gap. This CDR3 reads CASSLGGGTIYGYTF. In nucleotides, the CDR3 is TGTGCCAGCAGCCTAGGAGGGGGGACAATCTATGGCTACACCTTC.

The chain carries TRBV5-3 and TRBJ1-1; 8 nucleotides match TRBD1. TRBV5-3 is an open reading frame, and its role is uncertain. The CDR3 spans 17 residues. Germline trimming cut 1 base from V and 7 bases from J; bases unmatched to any gene: 15. The CDR3 spells CARSLFLYRGDHVEAFF. In nucleotides, the CDR3 is TGTGCCAGAAGCTTGTTTCTCTACAGGGGGGACCATGTTGAAGCTTTCTTT.

The rearrangement joins TRBV11-3 to TRBJ2-1; TRBD1 agrees at 10 bases. The CDR3 consists of 17 residues. V was pared by 5 bases and J by 1 base, with 8 bases of the junction left unmatched. Germline CDR1 SGHNT, CDR2 YENEEA. The CDR3 region is CASSLPRTGGSYNEQFF. The CDR3 nucleotides read TGTGCCAGCAGCCTCCCCAGGACAGGGGGTTCCTACAATGAGCAGTTCTTC.

A single count supports this clone. The same CDR3 can be traced to other DNA sequences in this sample. The chain couples TRBV7-2 to TRBJ2-5; D not certain. The CDR3 has 13 residues. V was cut by 2 bases and J by 0 bases, with 4 bases left in between. CDR1 is SGHTA and CDR2 is FQGNSA in the germline V gene. CDR3 DNA: TGTGCCAGCAGCTTACGGTACCAAGAGACCCAGTACTTC. Translated, it gives CASSLRYQETQYF.

This clone occurred a few times. The V and J genes are TRBV7-9 and TRBJ2-6, with unresolved D. The length of the CDR3 is 11 residues. V was pared by 11 bases and J by 0 bases, with 2 bases between. Germline CDR1 and CDR2: SEHNR and FQNEAQ (reference sequence). CDR3 DNA: TGTGCCTACTCTGGGGCCAACGTCCTGACTTTC. Its protein is CAYSGANVLTF.

The chain recombines TRBV2 with TRBJ2-5, with D uncertain. The germline V and J ends were trimmed by 6 bases and 5 bases, with 7 bases remaining between them. From germline, CDR1 is SNHLY and CDR2 FYNNEI. The CDR3 spans 11 residues. The CDR3 reads CASRLVETQYF. DNA for the CDR3: TGTGCCAGCAGGCTGGTGGAGACCCAGTACTTC.

The chain carries TRBV4-1 and TRBJ2-3; 7 bases line up with TRBD2. V lost 2 bases and J lost 4; bases outside the gene matches: 12. There are 17 residues in the CDR3. CDR1 and CDR2 (germline): MGHRA, YSYEKL. CDR3 in amino acids: CASSQKAASGASDTQYF. For the CDR3, the DNA is TGCGCCAGCAGCCAAAAGGCGGCTAGCGGAGCCTCAGATACGCAGTATTTT.

This sequence joins TRBV9 and TRBJ2-5; D is perhaps TRBD1 or TRBD2 (7 bases each). The CDR3 covers 14 residues. CDR1 is SGDLS and CDR2 is YYNGEE in the germline V gene. Between the trimmed V and J ends, which lost 0 bases and 7 bases, there was a span of 13 bases. CDR3 protein: CASSVVDREGTQYF. Here the CDR3 DNA reads TGTGCCAGCAGCGTAGTAGACAGGGAGGGGACCCAGTACTTC.

A single count supports this clone. The chain has TRBV5-6 and TRBJ2-2, with 7 bases identical to TRBD1. The length of the CDR3 is 14 residues. Germline CDR1 is SGHDT and CDR2 is YYEEEE. V lost 3 bases, J lost 1 base, and 0 bases stayed unmatched. The CDR3 coding sequence is TGTGCCAGCAGCTGGACAGGGAACACCGGGGAGCTGTTTTTT. The encoded protein is CASSWTGNTGELFF. The full variable domain, completed using reference TRBV5-6 and TRBJ2-2, is DAGVTQSPTHLIKTRGQQVTLRCSPKSGHDTVSWYQQALGQGPQFIFQYYEEEERQRGNFPDRFSGHQFPNYSSELNVNALLLGDSALYLCASSWTGNTGELFFGEGSRLTVL.

This chain connects TRBV7-6 to TRBJ2-3; maybe TRBD2 (5 bases). This CDR3 is 15 amino acids long. Trimming took 2 bases from V and 0 from J, leaving 9 bases between them. From germline, CDR1 is SGHVS and CDR2 FNYEAQ. The CDR3: CASSLSAASTDTQYF. The CDR3 region has the DNA TGTGCCAGCAGCTTATCAGCGGCCAGCACAGATACGCAGTATTTT.